Sequencing of this T cell receptor (beta chain) was carried out in a study of cytomegalovirus exposure and HLA in healthy donors. Across the study: A preliminary data release comprised 80 million to 95 million unique TCRs obtained from HLA-typed donors. Findings and limits, study-wide: Most CMV-associated TCR beta chains were later found to appear HLA-restricted.

On this clone itself: Its antigen is currently unknown.

Researchers ran the PCR with 60 Vbeta and 13 Jbeta primers. TCRdb keeps only in-frame clones here, not all; method: immunoSEQ multiplex PCR. The repertoire holds approximately 42,000 clones, with 81% as singletons. With 4 bases clipped from V and 0 bases from J, the junction kept 2 bases outside the gene matches. Germline loops: CDR1 SQVTM, CDR2 ANQGSEA. This CDR3 contains 13 residues. Samples came from healthy bone marrow donors. What was sequenced was PBMCs. The V and J genes are TRBV29-1 and TRBJ1-2, with 7 bases lining up with TRBD1. This receptor was taken from a man aged 50 to 60 in good health and CMV-seronegative. In nucleotides, the CDR3 is TGCAGCGTTGGCGACAGGGCTAACTATGGCTACACCTTC. This translates into CSVGDRANYGYTF.